These T cell receptor beta chains were read from a single sample in a study of T cells in Graves' hyperthyroidism and ophthalmopathy. MiXCR, applied by TCRdb to the multiplex PCR reads, yields one record per CDR3 protein. Here the sample spans about 480,000 distinct CDR3 sequences, approximately 15% being singletons. Sequenced input: blood. The receptors were gathered from a woman under 30 with Graves' hyperthyroidism. The CDR3 runs from the conserved cysteine through the conserved F or W. The order of the fields is clone size, D gene, V gene, J gene, CDR3 protein, CDR3 DNA. The D gene is left open where the match is weak. Size values are once, few and many counts, or a class for expanded clones, and some rows have none.

>many|NA|TRBV6-5|TRBJ2-3
CASSYLGSRQIRLKTDTQYF
TGTGCCAGCAGTTATCTCGGGTCAAGACAGATACGCCTCAAGACAGATACGCAGTATTTT
>many|TRBD2|TRBV11-2|TRBJ2-7
CASSSGLAGIKTHYEQYF
TGTGCCAGCAGCTCCGGACTAGCGGGTATTAAAACCCACTACGAGCAGTACTTC
>many|TRBD1|TRBV19|TRBJ1-1
CASRSLQGALNEAFF
TGTGCCAGTAGGAGCTTACAGGGGGCGCTTAATGAAGCTTTCTTT
>NA|NA|TRBV20-1|TRBJ2-4
CSASGTGKNIQYF
TGCAGTGCTTCCGGGACGGGAAAAAACATTCAGTACTTC
>many|TRBD2|TRBV7-3|TRBJ2-1
CASSLPGTNGSSEQFF
TGTGCCAGCAGCTTACCCGGGACTAACGGGAGTTCTGAGCAGTTCTTC
>few|NA|TRBV9|TRBJ1-2
CASSPGIVYGYTF
TGTGCCAGCAGCCCAGGGATTGTATATGGCTACACCTTC
>many|NA|TRBV27|TRBJ1-1
CASSPLGEQLNTEAFF
TGTGCCAGCAGTCCCCTAGGAGAGCAGTTGAACACTGAAGCTTTCTTT
>many|TRBD1|TRBV27|TRBJ2-2
CASSLTGVSTGELFF
TGTGCCAGCAGTTTGACAGGGGTTAGCACCGGGGAGCTGTTTTTT
>few|TRBD1|TRBV6-1|TRBJ1-3
CASSIRGQGENTIYF
TGTGCCAGCAGCATACGGGGACAGGGGGAAAACACCATATATTTT
>few|NA|TRBV10-3|TRBJ2-5
CAISEVQGWDQETQYF
TGTGCCATCAGTGAGGTGCAGGGATGGGACCAAGAGACCCAGTACTTC
>many|NA|TRBV11-2|TRBJ1-1
CASNPAGTRGWDTEAFF
TGTGCCAGCAACCCAGCCGGGACACGGGGTTGGGACACTGAAGCTTTCTTT
>many|NA|TRBV6-1|TRBJ2-7
CASGFRETGRDEQYF
TGTGCCAGCGGATTCCGGGAGACAGGGAGAGACGAGCAGTACTTC
>NA|NA|TRBV19|TRBJ1-3
CASIPGAASGNTIYF
TGTGCCAGTATACCTGGGGCAGCGTCTGGAAACACCATATATTTT
>many|NA|TRBV27|TRBJ2-3
CASRTRDASLGSTDTQYF
TGTGCCAGCAGAACCCGGGACGCTAGTTTGGGTAGCACAGATACGCAGTATTTT
>few|NA|TRBV30|TRBJ1-2
CAWGSRGFNGYTF
TGTGCCTGGGGATCGAGGGGGTTCAATGGCTACACCTTC
>NA|TRBD1|TRBV28|TRBJ1-2
CASSLRFDGQDGYTF
TGTGCCAGCAGTTTAAGGTTCGACGGACAGGATGGCTACACCTTC
>many|TRBD1|TRBV7-8|TRBJ2-3
CASSLIGQGRTDTQYF
TGTGCCAGCAGCTTAATCGGACAGGGTCGCACAGATACGCAGTATTTT
>NA|NA|TRBV9|TRBJ2-3
CASSPLYTDTQYF
TGTGCCAGCAGCCCCCTATACACAGATACGCAGTATTTT
>NA|TRBD2|TRBV2|TRBJ2-7
CASTPRAGGHTYEQYF
TGTGCCAGCACTCCCCGGGCGGGAGGCCATACCTACGAGCAGTACTTC
>many|TRBD1|TRBV18|TRBJ1-1
CASSPTTPTGGSEAFF
TGTGCCAGCTCACCGACAACCCCGACAGGGGGGAGTGAAGCTTTCTTT
>NA|NA|TRBV13|TRBJ2-7
CASSLADTTYEQYF
TGTGCCAGCAGCTTGGCGGACACTACCTACGAGCAGTACTTC
>few|NA|TRBV20-1|TRBJ1-1
CSARGTAGWSTEAFF
TGCAGTGCTAGAGGGACGGCAGGGTGGAGCACTGAAGCTTTCTTT
>many|TRBD2|TRBV20-1|TRBJ2-1
CSASLSGRTNEQFF
TGCAGTGCTAGTCTTAGCGGGAGGACCAATGAGCAGTTCTTC
>few|TRBD1|TRBV2|TRBJ2-7
CASSGTGRDSYEQYF
TGTGCCAGCAGCGGGACAGGGCGGGACTCCTACGAGCAGTACTTC
>many|NA|TRBV7-6|TRBJ2-7
CASSLMTTYEQYF
TGTGCCAGCAGCTTAATGACTACCTACGAGCAGTACTTC
>many|NA|TRBV12-3/TRBV12-4|TRBJ1-1
CASRGLAEAFF
TGTGCCAGCAGAGGGTTGGCTGAAGCTTTCTTT
>few|NA|TRBV5-5|TRBJ1-1
CASSLPGALEAFF
TGTGCCAGCAGCTTGCCCGGGGCTTTAGAAGCTTTCTTT
>NA|NA|TRBV24-1|TRBJ2-2
CATSDLYGGELFF
TGTGCCACCAGTGATTTGTATGGCGGGGAGCTGTTTTTT
>many|NA|TRBV6-1|TRBJ2-1
CASSLTGTNRYNEQFF
TGTGCCAGCAGCCTGACAGGGACTAACCGCTACAATGAGCAGTTCTTC
>few|NA|TRBV6-2/TRBV6-3|TRBJ1-1
CASIGTLTSFGTEAFF
TGTGCCAGCATAGGGACCCTGACCAGTTTCGGCACTGAAGCTTTCTTT
>NA|TRBD1|TRBV2|TRBJ1-3
CASSPQGPSGNTIYF
TGTGCCAGCAGTCCACAGGGGCCCTCTGGAAACACCATATATTTT
>many|TRBD1|TRBV27|TRBJ1-2
CASSPRAGGPYGYTF
TGTGCCAGCAGTCCCCGGGCAGGGGGCCCCTATGGCTACACCTTC
>NA|TRBD2|TRBV11-3|TRBJ2-3
CASSLGTSGSADTQYF
TGTGCCAGCAGCCTGGGGACTAGCGGGAGTGCAGATACGCAGTATTTT
>many|NA|TRBV12-3/TRBV12-4|TRBJ2-7
CASAGSSYEQYF
TGTGCCAGCGCGGGGAGCTCCTACGAGCAGTACTTC
>many|TRBD2|TRBV30|TRBJ2-7
CAWRGLAGAYEQYF
TGTGCCTGGAGGGGACTAGCGGGGGCCTACGAGCAGTACTTC
>NA|TRBD1|TRBV10-1|TRBJ2-7
CASSDSQGQGLNEQYF
TGCGCCAGCAGTGACTCCCAGGGACAGGGACTCAACGAGCAGTACTTC
>NA|NA|TRBV14|TRBJ2-3
CASSQGDLVTDTQYF
TGTGCCAGCAGCCAGGGTGACTTAGTCACAGATACGCAGTATTTT
>NA|NA|TRBV20-1|TRBJ1-5
CSVVGWPNQPQHF
TGCAGTGTGGTCGGGTGGCCCAATCAGCCCCAGCATTTT
>many|NA|TRBV7-2|TRBJ2-7
CASSLVHELSYEQYF
TGTGCCAGCAGCTTAGTTCATGAGCTCTCCTACGAGCAGTACTTC
>many|TRBD1|TRBV9|TRBJ1-2
CASSPQDRVWVYGYTF
TGTGCCAGCAGCCCCCAGGACAGGGTTTGGGTCTATGGCTACACCTTC
>many|NA|TRBV20-1|TRBJ2-1
CSVPTSRSWDEQFF
TGCAGTGTCCCGACTAGTCGGAGTTGGGATGAGCAGTTCTTC
>many|NA|TRBV27|TRBJ2-1
CASSSPSVSYNEQFF
TGTGCCAGCAGTTCCCCATCGGTCTCCTACAATGAGCAGTTCTTC
>few|NA|TRBV7-8|TRBJ2-3
CASTLKGPTDTQYF
TGTGCCAGCACCCTTAAGGGACCCACAGATACGCAGTATTTT
>many|NA|TRBV20-1|TRBJ2-4
CSASRLGRNIQYF
TGCAGTGCTAGCCGGTTGGGGAGAAACATTCAGTACTTC
>many|NA|TRBV11-2|TRBJ2-1
CASSWTPSSYNEQFF
TGTGCCAGCAGCTGGACCCCAAGCTCCTACAATGAGCAGTTCTTC
>NA|NA|TRBV7-6|TRBJ2-7
CPRTAISYEQYF
TGTCCACGGACAGCCATATCCTACGAGCAGTACTTC
>few|NA|TRBV2|TRBJ1-2
CASSLSGGLYGYTF
TGTGCCAGCAGTTTATCAGGCGGGCTCTATGGCTACACCTTC
>many|NA|TRBV12-3/TRBV12-4|TRBJ2-1
CASRSTGYNEQFF
TGTGCCAGCAGGTCGACGGGTTACAATGAGCAGTTCTTC
>many|TRBD2|TRBV6-1|TRBJ2-5
CASSWGIAGGGETQYF
TGTGCCAGCAGTTGGGGGATAGCGGGAGGAGGAGAGACCCAGTACTTC